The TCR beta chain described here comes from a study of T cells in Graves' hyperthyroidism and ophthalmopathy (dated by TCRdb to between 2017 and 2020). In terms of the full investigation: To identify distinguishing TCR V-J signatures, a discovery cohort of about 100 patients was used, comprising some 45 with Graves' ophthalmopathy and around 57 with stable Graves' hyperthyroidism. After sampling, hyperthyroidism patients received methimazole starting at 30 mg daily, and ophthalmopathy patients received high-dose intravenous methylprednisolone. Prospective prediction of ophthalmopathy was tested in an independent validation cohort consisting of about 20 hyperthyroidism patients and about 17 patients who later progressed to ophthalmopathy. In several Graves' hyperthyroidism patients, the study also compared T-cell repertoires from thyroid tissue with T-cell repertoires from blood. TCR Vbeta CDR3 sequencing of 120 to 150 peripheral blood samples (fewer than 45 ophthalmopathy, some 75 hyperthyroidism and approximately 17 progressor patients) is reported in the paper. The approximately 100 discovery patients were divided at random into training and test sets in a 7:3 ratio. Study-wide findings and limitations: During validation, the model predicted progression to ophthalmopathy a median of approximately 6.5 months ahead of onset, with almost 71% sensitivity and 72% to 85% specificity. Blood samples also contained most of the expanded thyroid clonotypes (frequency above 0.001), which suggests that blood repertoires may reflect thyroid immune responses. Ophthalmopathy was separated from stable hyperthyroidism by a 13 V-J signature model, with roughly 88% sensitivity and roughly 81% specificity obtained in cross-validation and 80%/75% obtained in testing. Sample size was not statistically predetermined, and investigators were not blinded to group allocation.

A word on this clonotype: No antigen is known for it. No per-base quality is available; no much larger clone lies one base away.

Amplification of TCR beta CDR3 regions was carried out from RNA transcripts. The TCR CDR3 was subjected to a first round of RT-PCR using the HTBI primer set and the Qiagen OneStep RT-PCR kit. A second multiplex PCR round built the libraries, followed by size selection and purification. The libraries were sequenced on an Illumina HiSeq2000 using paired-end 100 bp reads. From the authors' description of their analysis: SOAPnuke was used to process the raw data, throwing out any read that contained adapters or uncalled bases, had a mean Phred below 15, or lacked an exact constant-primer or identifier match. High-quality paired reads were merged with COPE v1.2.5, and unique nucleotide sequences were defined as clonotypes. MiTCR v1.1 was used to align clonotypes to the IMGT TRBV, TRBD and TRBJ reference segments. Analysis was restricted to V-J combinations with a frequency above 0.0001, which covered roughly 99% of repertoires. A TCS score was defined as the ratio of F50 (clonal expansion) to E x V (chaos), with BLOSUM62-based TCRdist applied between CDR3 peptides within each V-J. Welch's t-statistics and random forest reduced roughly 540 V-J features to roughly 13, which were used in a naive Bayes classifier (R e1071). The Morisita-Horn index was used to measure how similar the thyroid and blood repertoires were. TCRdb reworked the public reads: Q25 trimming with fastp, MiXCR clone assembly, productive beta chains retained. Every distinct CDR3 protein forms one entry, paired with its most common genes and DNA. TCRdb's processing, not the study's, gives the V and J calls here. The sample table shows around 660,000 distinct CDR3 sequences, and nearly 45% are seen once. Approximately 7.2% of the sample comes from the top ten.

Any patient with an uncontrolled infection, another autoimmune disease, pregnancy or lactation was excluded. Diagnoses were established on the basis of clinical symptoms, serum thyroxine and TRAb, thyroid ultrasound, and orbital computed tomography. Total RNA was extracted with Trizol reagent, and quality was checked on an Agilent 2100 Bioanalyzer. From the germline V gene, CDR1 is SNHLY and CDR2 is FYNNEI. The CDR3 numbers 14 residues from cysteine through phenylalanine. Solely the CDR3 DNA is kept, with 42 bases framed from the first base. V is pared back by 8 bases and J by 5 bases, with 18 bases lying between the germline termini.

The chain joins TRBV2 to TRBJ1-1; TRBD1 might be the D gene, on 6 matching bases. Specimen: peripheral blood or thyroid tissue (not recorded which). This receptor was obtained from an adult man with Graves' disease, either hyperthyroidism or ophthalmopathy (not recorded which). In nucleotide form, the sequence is TGTGCCAGCTCCAAAGGGGGTAGCAAAACTGAAGCTTTCTTT. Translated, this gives CASSKGGSKTEAFF.